The rows below give T cell receptor beta chains drawn from one sample of a study of blood T cell repertoires in COVID-19. This table comes from immunoSEQ multiplex PCR, and its TCRdb copy is limited to in-frame clones, with some not included. The top ten hold about 5% of the sample, which has about 210,000 clones, 89% seen once. The sequencing input was peripheral blood. These receptors all come from a woman aged 40-49 years with acute or convalescent COVID-19. The CDR3 runs from the conserved cysteine through the conserved F or W. Fields, in order: V gene, J gene, D gene, clone size, CDR3 DNA, CDR3 protein. The D gene is left open where the match is weak. A row's size may be missing; if present it is once, few, many or a size class.

v_call: TRBV9; j_call: TRBJ2-3; d_call: .; clone_size: .; cdr3_nt: TGTGCCAGCAGCGTAGTACAGCGCACAGATACGCAGTATTTT; cdr3_aa: CASSVVQRTDTQYF
v_call: TRBV14; j_call: TRBJ1-2; d_call: .; clone_size: once; cdr3_nt: TGTGCCAGCAGCCAAGGGCTGGGAGACTACACCTTC; cdr3_aa: CASSQGLGDYTF
v_call: TRBV5-6; j_call: TRBJ2-1; d_call: .; clone_size: .; cdr3_nt: TGTGCCAGCAGCTCGGGCACAGGGAACAATGAGCAGTTCTTC; cdr3_aa: CASSSGTGNNEQFF
v_call: TRBV27; j_call: TRBJ1-2; d_call: .; clone_size: .; cdr3_nt: TGTGCCAGCAGTTTTATCAGGTCTCCAAACTATGGCTACACCTTC; cdr3_aa: CASSFIRSPNYGYTF
v_call: TRBV5-1; j_call: TRBJ2-1; d_call: .; clone_size: once; cdr3_nt: TGCGCCAGCAGCTTGGAGGCAGGGCCCTTTAATGAGCAGTTCTTC; cdr3_aa: CASSLEAGPFNEQFF
v_call: TRBV6-5; j_call: TRBJ2-3; d_call: .; clone_size: .; cdr3_nt: TGTGCCAGCAGTTTAGAGTCAGATACGCAGTATTTT; cdr3_aa: CASSLESDTQYF
v_call: TRBV27; j_call: TRBJ2-1; d_call: TRBD2; clone_size: .; cdr3_nt: TGTGCCAGCAGTTTCGGCGGGGGGGCCAATGAGCAGTTCTTC; cdr3_aa: CASSFGGGANEQFF
v_call: TRBV19; j_call: TRBJ1-5; d_call: TRBD1; clone_size: .; cdr3_nt: TGTGCCAGTACCAGGACAGGACCCTCCGATCAGCCCCAGCATTTT; cdr3_aa: CASTRTGPSDQPQHF
v_call: TRBV12-5; j_call: TRBJ1-3; d_call: .; clone_size: once; cdr3_nt: TGTGCTAGTGGTACAACAGGGTCAGGAAACACCATATATTTT; cdr3_aa: CASGTTGSGNTIYF
v_call: TRBV5-1; j_call: TRBJ1-1; d_call: .; clone_size: few; cdr3_nt: TGCGCCAGCCGGAGGACCGTGAACACTGAAGCTTTCTTT; cdr3_aa: CASRRTVNTEAFF
v_call: TRBV9; j_call: TRBJ1-3; d_call: .; clone_size: few; cdr3_nt: TGTGCCAGCAGCGTAGAGGGGGCTGGAAACACCATATATTTT; cdr3_aa: CASSVEGAGNTIYF
v_call: TRBV10-2; j_call: TRBJ1-5; d_call: .; clone_size: .; cdr3_nt: TGCGCCAGCAGTAAAGGCAAATGGAGTCAGCCCCAGCATTTT; cdr3_aa: CASSKGKWSQPQHF
v_call: TRBV4-1; j_call: TRBJ1-5; d_call: .; clone_size: .; cdr3_nt: TGCGCCAGCAGCCAAGACAGGTCCAATCAGCCCCAGCATTTT; cdr3_aa: CASSQDRSNQPQHF
v_call: TRBV9; j_call: TRBJ1-1; d_call: .; clone_size: .; cdr3_nt: TGTGCCAGCAGCGTGGGGGGGAGCACTGAAGCTTTCTTT; cdr3_aa: CASSVGGSTEAFF
v_call: TRBV5-1; j_call: TRBJ1-1; d_call: .; clone_size: .; cdr3_nt: TGCGCCAGCAGCTCAAACACTGAAGCTTTCTTT; cdr3_aa: CASSSNTEAFF
v_call: TRBV28; j_call: TRBJ2-1; d_call: .; clone_size: .; cdr3_nt: TGTGCCAGCAGTTCCACTGACGGGAGCTCCTACAATGAGCAGTTCTTC; cdr3_aa: CASSSTDGSSYNEQFF
v_call: TRBV3-1/TRBV3-2; j_call: TRBJ2-1; d_call: .; clone_size: .; cdr3_nt: TGTGCCAGCAGCCGGGGAGTGGGGGGAGTTGTGGGGTTCTTC; cdr3_aa: CASSRGVGGVVGFF
v_call: TRBV12-5; j_call: TRBJ2-2; d_call: TRBD2; clone_size: .; cdr3_nt: TGTGCTAGTGGTTTGCTCCCTGGACTAGTATTGAACACCGGGGAGCTGTTTTTT; cdr3_aa: CASGLLPGLVLNTGELFF
v_call: TRBV19; j_call: TRBJ1-5; d_call: .; clone_size: .; cdr3_nt: TGTGCCAGTTCAAAGGAAACAGGGCGAAATCAGCCCCAGCATTTT; cdr3_aa: CASSKETGRNQPQHF
v_call: TRBV7-2; j_call: TRBJ1-2; d_call: TRBD1; clone_size: .; cdr3_nt: TGTGCCAGCAGCCGGACAGGAGATCCCAGCTACACCTTC; cdr3_aa: CASSRTGDPSYTF
v_call: TRBV6-6; j_call: TRBJ2-5; d_call: TRBD1; clone_size: .; cdr3_nt: TGTGCCAGCAGTTACACACCGGGACAGAGGGAGATGACCCAGTACTTC; cdr3_aa: CASSYTPGQREMTQYF
v_call: TRBV6-4; j_call: TRBJ1-6; d_call: .; clone_size: .; cdr3_nt: TGTGCCAGCAGCCCTATGGTGGACAGTAATTCACCCCTCCACTTT; cdr3_aa: CASSPMVDSNSPLHF
v_call: TRBV9; j_call: TRBJ1-5; d_call: .; clone_size: few; cdr3_nt: TGTGCCAGCAGCGCCGGGGGGGGCAAGGGGCAGCCCCAGCATTTT; cdr3_aa: CASSAGGGKGQPQHF
v_call: TRBV27; j_call: TRBJ2-1; d_call: TRBD2; clone_size: once; cdr3_nt: TGTGCCAGCAGTACCGGGACTAGCGGCTACAATGAGCAGTTCTTC; cdr3_aa: CASSTGTSGYNEQFF
v_call: TRBV13; j_call: TRBJ1-5; d_call: .; clone_size: .; cdr3_nt: TGTGCCAGCAGCGAGATCAACAATCAGCCCCAGCATTTT; cdr3_aa: CASSEINNQPQHF
v_call: TRBV11-2; j_call: TRBJ2-2; d_call: TRBD2; clone_size: .; cdr3_nt: TGTGCCAGCAGCTCGAGCGGGGGGACCCGGGAGCTGTTTTTT; cdr3_aa: CASSSSGGTRELFF
v_call: TRBV27; j_call: TRBJ1-2; d_call: TRBD1; clone_size: .; cdr3_nt: TGTGCCAGCAGTCCCGCGACAGGGTATGGCTACACCTTC; cdr3_aa: CASSPATGYGYTF
v_call: TRBV9; j_call: TRBJ1-6; d_call: .; clone_size: .; cdr3_nt: TGTGCCAGCAGCGTAGGGCCGGGGTTACGAAATTCACCCCTCCACTTT; cdr3_aa: CASSVGPGLRNSPLHF
v_call: TRBV3-1/TRBV3-2; j_call: TRBJ1-1; d_call: TRBD1; clone_size: .; cdr3_nt: TGTGCCAGCAGCCAAACTTACAGGGGGCGGCAGAACACTGAAGCTTTCTTT; cdr3_aa: CASSQTYRGRQNTEAFF
v_call: TRBV4-1; j_call: TRBJ1-1; d_call: .; clone_size: .; cdr3_nt: TGCGCCAGCAGCCAGGATTCCAGGGCGGTCACTGAAGCTTTCTTT; cdr3_aa: CASSQDSRAVTEAFF
v_call: TRBV10-2; j_call: TRBJ2-2; d_call: .; clone_size: .; cdr3_nt: TGCGCCAGCAGCTCTGGGTCGACCGCGGGCACCGGGGAGCTGTTTTTT; cdr3_aa: CASSSGSTAGTGELFF
v_call: TRBV10-3; j_call: TRBJ1-2; d_call: TRBD1; clone_size: .; cdr3_nt: TGTGCCATCAGTGAGTCGAAGGGAGTGGGGGGACAGACCTCGCGTGGCTACACCTTC; cdr3_aa: CAISESKGVGGQTSRGYTF
v_call: TRBV19; j_call: TRBJ1-4; d_call: .; clone_size: .; cdr3_nt: TGTGCCAGTAGTAGACCGGGACTAAGGAGTGAAAAACTGTTTTTT; cdr3_aa: CASSRPGLRSEKLFF
v_call: TRBV6-2/TRBV6-3; j_call: TRBJ2-5; d_call: .; clone_size: many; cdr3_nt: TGTGCCAGCAGTTACGGCAGGGATCAAGAGGCCCAGTACTTC; cdr3_aa: CASSYGRDQEAQYF
v_call: TRBV11-3; j_call: TRBJ2-3; d_call: TRBD2; clone_size: .; cdr3_nt: TGTGCCAGCAGCCGGGGGGGGCCGGGAGATACGCAGTATTTT; cdr3_aa: CASSRGGPGDTQYF
v_call: TRBV2; j_call: TRBJ2-3; d_call: .; clone_size: .; cdr3_nt: TGTGCCAGCATTAGGGGCCCCACAGATACGCAGTATTTT; cdr3_aa: CASIRGPTDTQYF
v_call: TRBV30; j_call: TRBJ1-5; d_call: .; clone_size: .; cdr3_nt: TGTGCCTGGAGTGGAGGGTTCAATCAGCCCCAGCATTTT; cdr3_aa: CAWSGGFNQPQHF
v_call: TRBV9; j_call: TRBJ1-3; d_call: .; clone_size: .; cdr3_nt: TGTGCCAGCAGCGTAGAGCTAACCATCTCTGGAAACACCATATATTTT; cdr3_aa: CASSVELTISGNTIYF
v_call: TRBV27; j_call: TRBJ1-6; d_call: TRBD1; clone_size: .; cdr3_nt: TGTGCCAGCTCAGGACAGGGGGATTCACCCCTCCACTTT; cdr3_aa: CASSGQGDSPLHF
v_call: TRBV2; j_call: TRBJ2-1; d_call: .; clone_size: .; cdr3_nt: TGTGCCAGTAAAAGGGGGGGTAGCTCCTACAATGAGCAGTTCTTC; cdr3_aa: CASKRGGSSYNEQFF
v_call: TRBV19; j_call: TRBJ2-3; d_call: TRBD1; clone_size: .; cdr3_nt: TGTGCCAGTTCACCAGGGGGCTTTAGCACAGATACGCAGTATTTT; cdr3_aa: CASSPGGFSTDTQYF
v_call: TRBV5-1; j_call: TRBJ1-2; d_call: TRBD1; clone_size: .; cdr3_nt: TGCGCCAGCAGCTTGGTGACAGGGGGGCATGGCTACACCTTC; cdr3_aa: CASSLVTGGHGYTF
v_call: TRBV5-6; j_call: TRBJ1-2; d_call: .; clone_size: .; cdr3_nt: TGTGCCAGCAGGGCCGGGATTAATGGCTACACCTTC; cdr3_aa: CASRAGINGYTF
v_call: TRBV5-1; j_call: TRBJ1-2; d_call: TRBD1; clone_size: .; cdr3_nt: TGCGCCAGCAGCCCGGGGACAGGGAGTGGCTACACCTTC; cdr3_aa: CASSPGTGSGYTF
v_call: TRBV5-1; j_call: TRBJ2-2; d_call: .; clone_size: .; cdr3_nt: TGCGCCAGCAGACCCCCGTCCGGGGGGAACACCGGGGAGCTGTTTTTT; cdr3_aa: CASRPPSGGNTGELFF
v_call: TRBV5-1; j_call: TRBJ1-1; d_call: .; clone_size: .; cdr3_nt: TGCGCCAGCAGCTTGGGACAGTTCATGAACACTGAAGCTTTCTTT; cdr3_aa: CASSLGQFMNTEAFF
v_call: TRBV10-3; j_call: TRBJ1-2; d_call: TRBD1; clone_size: .; cdr3_nt: TGTGCCAGCCGCAAAGAAACAGGGGTTGCGGACTATGGCTACACCTTC; cdr3_aa: CASRKETGVADYGYTF
v_call: TRBV5-4; j_call: TRBJ2-1; d_call: TRBD2; clone_size: .; cdr3_nt: TGTGCCAGCAGCACCGGGACTAGCCATGAGCAGTTCTTC; cdr3_aa: CASSTGTSHEQFF
v_call: TRBV5-1; j_call: TRBJ1-1; d_call: TRBD1; clone_size: .; cdr3_nt: TGCGCCAGCAGCAGGACAGGTATGAACACTGAAGCTTTCTTT; cdr3_aa: CASSRTGMNTEAFF
v_call: TRBV11-1; j_call: TRBJ2-4; d_call: .; clone_size: .; cdr3_nt: TGTGCCAGCAGCCAAGGACTCCTGATGGGCAAAAACATTCAGTACTTC; cdr3_aa: CASSQGLLMGKNIQYF
v_call: TRBV7-6; j_call: TRBJ1-1; d_call: TRBD1; clone_size: .; cdr3_nt: TGTGCCAGCAGCTTAGAAGGGACAGTCCATGAAGCTTTCTTT; cdr3_aa: CASSLEGTVHEAFF
v_call: TRBV6-5; j_call: TRBJ1-1; d_call: TRBD1; clone_size: .; cdr3_nt: TGTGCCAGCAGGAGACAGGGCTTAGAAGCTTTCTTT; cdr3_aa: CASRRQGLEAFF